This T cell receptor beta chain came from a study of early T cells in non-severe SARS-CoV-2 infection. The CDR3 spans 16 residues. Trimming removed 0 bases from V and 5 bases from J; junction bases left unmatched: 7. CDR1 is LGHNA and CDR2 is YNFKEQ in the germline V gene. Via MiXCR, TCRdb re-called the 5' RACE reads, giving one row per CDR3 protein. The table records approximately 35,000 distinct CDR3 sequences, about 3.8% of them present only once. The material sequenced was whole blood. This sequence was found in an adult who was a healthcare worker with PCR-confirmed SARS-CoV-2 infection or an uninfected control (not recorded which). This chain connects TRBV4-2 to TRBJ2-5; 9 bases are shared with TRBD2. CDR3 bases: TGTGCCAGCAGCCAAGATGCCGCGACTAGCGGTGAGACCCAGTACTTC. It yields the protein CASSQDAATSGETQYF.